The 14 T cell receptor beta chains given below trace back to one sample, sequenced in a study of T cell responses to AZD1222 COVID-19 vaccine. Some clones are missing from TCRdb's copy, which holds only in-frame ones; the method was immunoSEQ multiplex PCR. In the table there are approximately 89,000 clones, over 75% of which are singletons. Sequencing used peripheral blood, obtained on day 0 of AZD1222 vaccination. These receptors were obtained from an adult in good health.

As to this clone: An end of the junction differs from the germline gene, which may be a read error. The rearrangement links TRBV7-7 to TRBJ2-1; no clear D gene. The CDR3 sequence is 15 residues long. Germline V gene sequence: CDR1 SSHAT, CDR2 FNYEAQ (reference sequence). CDR3 amino acids: CASSSSLSSYNEQFF. The CDR3 DNA reads TGTGCTAGCAGCTCCTCCCTAAGCTCCTACAATGAGCAGTTCTTC.

There are a few counts of this clone. The chain joins TRBV28 to TRBJ1-5; TRBD1 might be the D (5 bases). This CDR3 is 15 amino acids long. The V end lost 1 base, the J end lost 1 base, and 8 bases lay between the germline ends. CDR1 is MDHEN, CDR2 SYDVKM, per germline. The CDR3 loop reads CASSLLGRSNQPQHF. Here the CDR3 DNA reads TGTGCCAGCAGTTTATTGGGGCGGAGCAATCAGCCCCAGCATTTT.

The rearrangement uses TRBV7-8 and TRBJ1-2; D is possibly TRBD1 (5 bases). There are 15 residues in the CDR3. V lost 4 bases, J lost 3 bases, and 15 bases lay in between. Germline V gene sequence: CDR1 SGHVS, CDR2 FQNEAQ. CDR3 DNA: TGTGCCAGCAGCTCGAGGGGAGGGTTGGACTATGGCTACACCTTC. It yields the protein CASSSRGGLDYGYTF.

The CDR3 DNA reads TGTGCCATCAGTGAGGACAGAAACATGAACACTGAAGCTTTCTTT. Its protein is CAISEDRNMNTEAFF. The V gene is TRBV10-3, the J gene TRBJ1-1, with a tentative D call TRBD1 (5 bases). Germline V lookup: CDR1 ENHRY, CDR2 SYGVKD. This CDR3 is built from 15 residues. V lost 2 bases and J lost 0, with 10 bases in between.

V gene TRBV28 combines with J gene TRBJ1-6, with D perhaps matching TRBD1 (6 bases). Germline lookup yields CDR1 MDHEN and CDR2 SYDVKM. This CDR3 contains 17 residues. Trimming cost V 6 bases and J 8 bases, with 23 bases left between them. This CDR3 is CASRNARQEQIDSPLHF. The CDR3 coding sequence is TGTGCCAGCAGGAATGCTAGACAGGAACAAATCGATTCACCCCTCCACTTT.

V gene TRBV20-1 combines with J gene TRBJ2-7, with D perhaps TRBD2 (5 bases). Trimming pared 3 bases from V and 2 bases from J, leaving 14 bases between. The CDR3 spans 14 residues. Germline-derived CDR1 and CDR2 are DFQATT and SNEGSKA (reference sequence). The CDR3 bases are TGCAGTGCTAGTCTGGCGGGTAGCCCCTACGAGCAGTACTTC. Encoded protein: CSASLAGSPYEQYF.

The rearrangement joins TRBV6-2 or TRBV6-3 to TRBJ2-7, with TRBD1 matching over 7 bases. The CDR3 is made up of 14 amino acids. Trimming took 2 bases from V and 6 from J; bases not matched to a gene: 7. The germline CDR1 and CDR2 sequences are MNHEY and SVGEGT. This CDR3 is CASSYDRVGLEQYF. The CDR3 nucleotides read TGTGCCAGCAGTTACGACAGGGTTGGCCTCGAGCAGTACTTC.

This clone was found once. The rearrangement links TRBV6-1 to TRBJ2-7; D assignment may be TRBD1 or TRBD2 (6 bases each). Trimming stripped 1 base from V and 4 bases from J, with 14 bases between. The germline gives CDR1 MNHNS, CDR2 SASEGT. This CDR3 has 15 residues. CDR3 coding DNA: TGTGCCAGCAGTGAAGACCCGGGGGCGAATTACGAGCAGTACTTC. Protein: CASSEDPGANYEQYF.

This clone came up a few times. The chain uses TRBV12-3 or TRBV12-4 and TRBJ2-7; no firm D call. This CDR3 region has 12 residues. V was pared by 6 bases and J by 5 bases, with 11 bases between. The CDR3 region is CASSLGRNEQYF. In nucleotides, the CDR3 is TGTGCCAGCAGCCTCGGTAGGAACGAGCAGTACTTC.

The J gene is TRBJ1-1, the V gene TRBV5-1, with D maybe TRBD1 (5 bases). From germline, CDR1 is SGHRS and CDR2 YFSETQ. Trimming stripped 2 bases from V and 2 bases from J, with 10 bases between. This CDR3 region has 14 residues. In DNA form, the CDR3 reads TGCGCCAGCAGCTTTGGGGCCCCCAACACTGAAGCTTTCTTT. It specifies CASSFGAPNTEAFF.

This chain links TRBV7-8 with TRBJ2-7; possibly TRBD1 for D (6 bases). Germline CDR1 and CDR2: SGHVS and FQNEAQ. V was pared by 3 bases and J by 3 bases, with 9 bases between. The length of the CDR3 is 13 residues. The DNA of the CDR3 is TGTGCCAGCAGCTTCGGACAGCGCTACGAGCAGTACTTC. This gives the protein CASSFGQRYEQYF.

The V gene is TRBV24-1, the J gene TRBJ2-5; TRBD1 is a possible D gene (5 bases). The CDR3 runs 14 residues. The V end lost 5 bases, the J end lost 4 bases, and 13 bases lay between the germline ends. The germline gives CDR1 KGHDR, CDR2 SFDVKD. The CDR3 sequence: CATSVGQISETQYF. CDR3 DNA: TGTGCCACCAGTGTGGGGCAAATCTCAGAGACCCAGTACTTC.

This rearrangement joins TRBV3-1 (or the pseudogene TRBV3-2) to TRBJ2-1, with 16 bases that match TRBD2. From germline, CDR1 is LGHDT and CDR2 YNNKEL (reference sequence). J gave up 10 bases and V 1 base, and 10 bases lay outside the gene matches. CDR3 length: 18 amino acids. CDR3 sequence: CASSQVGTSGGACQEQFF. CDR3 DNA sequence: TGTGCCAGCAGCCAAGTAGGGACTAGCGGGGGGGCGTGTCAGGAGCAGTTCTTC.

The rearrangement uses TRBV6-4 and TRBJ2-1; a weak D match, TRBD2 (7 bases). Trimming stripped 3 bases from V and 0 bases from J, with 12 bases between. Germline CDR1 reads MRHNA; CDR2 reads SNTAGT. The CDR3 runs to 16 residues. The CDR3 nucleotides are TGTGCCAGCAGTGAAAGGGGGGGTTCCTCCTACAATGAGCAGTTCTTC. Its translation is CASSERGGSSYNEQFF.